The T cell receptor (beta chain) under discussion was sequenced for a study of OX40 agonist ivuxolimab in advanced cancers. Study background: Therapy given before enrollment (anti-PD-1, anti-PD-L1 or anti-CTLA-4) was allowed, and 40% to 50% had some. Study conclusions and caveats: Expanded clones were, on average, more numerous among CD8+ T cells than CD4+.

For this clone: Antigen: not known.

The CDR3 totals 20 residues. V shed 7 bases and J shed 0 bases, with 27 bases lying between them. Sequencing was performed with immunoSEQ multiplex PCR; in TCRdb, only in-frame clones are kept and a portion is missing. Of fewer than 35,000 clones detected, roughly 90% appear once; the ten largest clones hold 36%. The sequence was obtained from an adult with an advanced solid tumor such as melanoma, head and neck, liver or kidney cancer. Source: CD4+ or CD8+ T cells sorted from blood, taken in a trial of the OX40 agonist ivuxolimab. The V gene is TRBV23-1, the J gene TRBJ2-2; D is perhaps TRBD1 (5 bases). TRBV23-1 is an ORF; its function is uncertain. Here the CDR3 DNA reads TGCGCCAGCAACTTAATGGGTGACAGCACCGGGCCCGCGAACACCGGGGAGCTGTTTTTT. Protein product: CASNLMGDSTGPANTGELFF.